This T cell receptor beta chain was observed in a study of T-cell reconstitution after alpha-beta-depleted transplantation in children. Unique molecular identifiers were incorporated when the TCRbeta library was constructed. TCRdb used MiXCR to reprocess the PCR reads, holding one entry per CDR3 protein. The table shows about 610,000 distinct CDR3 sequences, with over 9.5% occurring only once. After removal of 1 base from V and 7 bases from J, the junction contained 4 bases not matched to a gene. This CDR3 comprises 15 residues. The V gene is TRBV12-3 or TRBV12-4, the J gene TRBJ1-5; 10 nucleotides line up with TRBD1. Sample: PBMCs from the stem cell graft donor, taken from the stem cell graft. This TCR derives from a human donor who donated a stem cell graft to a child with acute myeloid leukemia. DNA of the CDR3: TGTGCCAGCAGTTTAGATCGGGACAGGGGCCAGCCCCAGCATTTT. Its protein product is CASSLDRDRGQPQHF.